This T cell receptor beta chain was sequenced for a study of memory CD4+ T cells and cytomegalovirus serostatus. On the study more broadly: This sample comes from healthy Belgian adults, 9 CMV seropositive, about 25 seronegative.

TCRdb keeps only in-frame clones here, not all; method: immunoSEQ multiplex PCR. The table records roughly 45,000 clones, just under 80% of them present only once. The CDR3 is made up of 12 amino acids. Trimming removed 3 bases from V and 5 bases from J, with 7 bases in between. The sort gate was single viable CD3+CD4+CD8-CD45RO+ cells for memory CD4+ T cells. Serostatus was set by detecting CMV pp150, pp28, p38, p52 IgG. Sequencing was done on a sample of memory CD4+ T cells from blood. J is TRBJ1-1 and V is TRBV23-1, with unresolved D. TRBV23-1 is flagged as an ORF with uncertain function. The clonotype was recovered from an adult in good health and CMV-seronegative. DNA for the CDR3: TGCGCCAGCAGTCAGGCACCTACTGAAGCTTTCTTT. It is translated as CASSQAPTEAFF.